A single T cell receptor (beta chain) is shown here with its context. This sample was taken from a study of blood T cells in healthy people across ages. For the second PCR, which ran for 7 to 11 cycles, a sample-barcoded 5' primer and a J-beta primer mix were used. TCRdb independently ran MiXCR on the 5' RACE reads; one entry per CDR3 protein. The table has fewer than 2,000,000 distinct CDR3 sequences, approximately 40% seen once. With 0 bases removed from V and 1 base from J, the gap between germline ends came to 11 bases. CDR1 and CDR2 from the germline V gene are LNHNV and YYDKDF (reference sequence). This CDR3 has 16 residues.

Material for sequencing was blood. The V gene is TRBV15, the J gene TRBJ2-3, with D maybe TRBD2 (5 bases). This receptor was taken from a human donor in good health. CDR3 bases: TGTGCCACCAGCAGAGAACCCCCCGGGGGCACAGATACGCAGTATTTT. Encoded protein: CATSREPPGGTDTQYF.